This TCR beta chain was identified in a study of vaccination effects on CD4 cells after COVID-19. The wider study: Prior to sequencing, the ViraFEST assay stimulated PBMC with viral peptide pools, which expanded the antigen-specific CD4+ T cells.

About this clone: The antigen remains unidentified.

The study, taken as a whole, reports: Convalescent patients were scarce, and early post-infection timepoints were absent.

TCRdb keeps only in-frame clones here, not all; method: immunoSEQ multiplex PCR. Of fewer than 75,000 clones in the sample, approximately 80% were seen once. Isolating CD4+ T cells followed less than 11 days of culture. Vaccine administered to participants consisted of two doses of either BNT162b2 or mRNA-1273. Fresh IL-2-containing medium replaced half the medium on days 3 and 7. The V end lost 2 bases, the J end lost 6 bases, and 8 bases lay between the germline ends. The germline CDR1 and CDR2 sequences are MNHEY and SVGAGI. The CDR3 contains 13 residues. The TCR comes from a human donor who received a COVID-19 vaccine. Source: CD4+ T cells from PBMCs cultured without peptide, taken after COVID-19 vaccination. The chain has TRBV6-5 and TRBJ2-1; D might be TRBD1 or TRBD2, each matching 5 bases. CDR3 sequence: CASSYLGPNEQFF. The DNA for the CDR3 is TGTGCCAGCAGTTACCTGGGACCCAATGAGCAGTTCTTC.